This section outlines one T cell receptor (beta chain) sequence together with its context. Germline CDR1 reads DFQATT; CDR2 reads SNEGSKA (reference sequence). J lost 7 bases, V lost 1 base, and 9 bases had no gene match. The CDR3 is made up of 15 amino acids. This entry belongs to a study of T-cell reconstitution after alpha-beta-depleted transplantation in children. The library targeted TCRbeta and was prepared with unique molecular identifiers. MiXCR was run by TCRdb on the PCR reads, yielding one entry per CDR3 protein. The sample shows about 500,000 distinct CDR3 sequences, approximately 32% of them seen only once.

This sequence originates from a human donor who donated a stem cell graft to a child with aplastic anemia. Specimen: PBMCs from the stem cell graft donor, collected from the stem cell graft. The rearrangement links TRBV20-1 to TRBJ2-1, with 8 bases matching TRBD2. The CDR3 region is CSARVSREVGNEQFF. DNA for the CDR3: TGCAGTGCTAGAGTTTCGCGGGAGGTGGGGAATGAGCAGTTCTTC.